Each of the 3 T cell receptor beta chains below was sequenced from the same sample in a study of cytomegalovirus exposure and HLA in healthy donors. This PCR relied on a set of 60 Vbeta primers and 13 Jbeta primers. Profiling relied on immunoSEQ multiplex PCR, and the TCRdb table lists in-frame clones only, not all of them. The table records approximately 130,000 clones, 75% to 90% of them present only once. The specimen sequenced was PBMCs. The source is a woman between 25 and 40 years old in good health and CMV-seropositive.

The chain couples TRBV10-3 to TRBJ1-1; TRBD1 matches 8 bases. Germline assignment: CDR1 ENHRY and CDR2 SYGVKD. The V and J ends lost 4 bases and 1 base, in that order; junction bases with no gene match: 5. The CDR3 length is 15 residues. The CDR3 sequence is CAISAAGTGNTEAFF. DNA for the CDR3: TGTGCCATCAGTGCCGCCGGGACAGGGAACACTGAAGCTTTCTTT.

This clone appeared a few times. This chain uses TRBV30 with TRBJ1-2, with 8 bases identical to TRBD1. The V and J ends lost 3 bases and 6 bases, in that order; junction bases with no gene match: 9. The CDR3 has 14 amino acids. Looked up from germline, CDR1 is GTSNPN and CDR2 is SVGIG (reference sequence). CDR3 loop: CAWSPFDRGDGYTF. In nucleotides, the CDR3 is TGTGCCTGGAGCCCGTTTGACAGGGGAGATGGCTACACCTTC.

The chain uses TRBV9 and TRBJ2-5; TRBD2 might be the D (6 bases). V lost 0 bases, J lost 4 bases, and 10 bases lay in between. There are 14 residues in the CDR3. Germline loops: CDR1 SGDLS, CDR2 YYNGEE. The CDR3: CASSVDGGRETQYF. Written as DNA, the CDR3 is TGTGCCAGCAGCGTAGATGGGGGGAGAGAGACCCAGTACTTC.